The next 18 T cell receptor beta chains were all read from a single sample in a study of blood T cell repertoires in COVID-19 (dated by TCRdb to 2018 to 2021). To prepare the library, the immunoSEQ multiplex PCR assay was applied. TCRdb re-hosts the immuneACCESS table, in-frame sequences only. Its copies lack some clones; in the studies checked, an unresolved V gene accounts for under half of them, and the cause for the rest is not known. The sample has about 210,000 clones on record, about 88% of them singletons. Less than 2% of the sample is in the top ten clones. The sample taken for sequencing was peripheral blood. Receptors originate from a man in his 70s with acute or convalescent COVID-19.

This clone was recorded once. This chain links TRBV5-5 with TRBJ2-3; 9 positions agree with TRBD1. V lost 4 bases and J lost 6; bases outside the gene matches: 9. The CDR3 has 15 residues. CDR1 is SGHKS and CDR2 is YYEKEE in the germline V gene (reference sequence). The CDR3 sequence: CASSPGDRAGDTQYF. The CDR3 DNA reads as TGTGCCAGCAGCCCCGGGGACAGGGCTGGGGATACGCAGTATTTT.

The J gene is TRBJ1-5, the V gene TRBV7-2; D uncertain. The CDR3 contains 15 residues. Germline V gene sequence: CDR1 SGHTA, CDR2 FQGNSA. V dropped 2 bases and J dropped 0 bases, with 8 bases sitting between them. The DNA of the CDR3 is TGTGCCAGCAGCTTAAGCTTCAATAGCAATCAGCCCCAGCATTTT. Translating gives CASSLSFNSNQPQHF. Complete variable domain (other parts from reference TRBV7-2 and TRBJ1-5): GAGVSQSPSNKVTEKGKDVELRCDPISGHTALYWYRQSLGQGLEFLIYFQGNSAPDKSGLPSDRFSAERTGGSVSTLTIQRTQQEDSAVYLCASSLSFNSNQPQHFGDGTRLSIL.

The V call is TRBV2, the J call TRBJ1-3, with 7 positions matching TRBD1. The ends lost 5 bases at V and 3 bases at J; junction bases unmatched: 7. The germline V gene encodes CDR1 SNHLY and CDR2 FYNNEI. The CDR3 consists of 15 residues. The CDR3 reads CASSITGDSGNTIYF. The CDR3 bases are TGTGCCAGCAGTATAACAGGGGATAGTGGAAACACCATATATTTT.

This clone was observed a single time. The V and J genes are TRBV3-1 (or the pseudogene TRBV3-2) and TRBJ1-2; 9 bases align to TRBD1. There are 16 residues in the CDR3. Germline V gene sequence: CDR1 LGHDT, CDR2 YNNKEL (reference sequence). V shed 4 bases and J 2 bases; nucleotides not matched to a gene: 8. The CDR3 nucleotides are TGTGCCAGCAGCCGAGGTCTGGGACAGGGCAACTATGGCTACACCTTC. This codes for CASSRGLGQGNYGYTF.

This chain uses TRBV15 with TRBJ2-5; 13 bases line up with TRBD2. Germline CDR1 reads LNHNV; CDR2 reads YYDKDF (reference sequence). After removal of 3 bases from V and 5 bases from J, the junction contained 6 bases not matched to a gene. This CDR3 comprises 16 residues. In nucleotides, the CDR3 is TGTGCCACCAGCAGTCCGGGACTAGCGGGACCGGAGACCCAGTACTTC. It encodes CATSSPGLAGPETQYF.

J is TRBJ1-5 and V is TRBV6-2 or TRBV6-3, with D perhaps TRBD1 (6 bases). The V end lost 4 bases, the J end lost 7 bases, and 11 bases lay between the germline ends. Germline assignment: CDR1 MNHEY and CDR2 SVGEGT. There are 13 residues in the CDR3. CDR3 sequence (DNA): TGTGCCAGCAGTTTACAGGGTCGCCAGCCCCAGCATTTT. Its translation is CASSLQGRQPQHF.

This sequence joins TRBV6-5 and TRBJ1-1; tentative D call: TRBD1 (5 bases). Between the trimmed V and J ends, which lost 5 bases and 3 bases, there was a span of 13 bases. The CDR3 extends over 14 amino acids. Per the germline V gene, CDR1 is MNHEY and CDR2 is SVGAGI. The CDR3 here is CASSRGADYTEAFF. CDR3 DNA sequence: TGTGCCAGCAGTCGCGGGGCAGACTACACTGAAGCTTTCTTT.

V usage is TRBV30 and J usage is TRBJ1-1; possible D gene TRBD1, 5 bases. The CDR3 consists of 14 residues. From germline, CDR1 is GTSNPN and CDR2 SVGIG (reference sequence). Trimming cost V 2 bases and J 1 base, with 11 bases left between them. The CDR3 region is CAWSSGRGNTEAFF. In DNA form, the CDR3 reads TGTGCCTGGAGTTCGGGGAGGGGGAACACTGAAGCTTTCTTT. Looking up the rest from reference TRBV30 and TRBJ1-1 gives the full variable domain: SQTIHQWPATLVQPVGSPLSLECTVEGTSNPNLYWYRQAAGRGLQLLFYSVGIGQISSEVPQNLSASRPQDRQFILSSKKLLLSDSGFYLCAWSSGRGNTEAFFGQGTRLTVV.

The chain uses TRBV24-1 and TRBJ2-2, with TRBD2 matching over 9 bases. This CDR3 comprises 16 residues. Trimming removed 2 bases from V and 3 bases from J; junction bases left unmatched: 3. Germline loops: CDR1 KGHDR, CDR2 SFDVKD. CDR3 in amino acids: CATSDSRLADTGELFF. CDR3 coding DNA: TGTGCCACCAGTGATTCAAGACTAGCGGACACCGGGGAGCTGTTTTTT.

The chain combines TRBV18 with TRBJ1-1; 7 bases map to TRBD1. CDR1 KGHSH and CDR2 LQKENI come from the germline V gene. The V and J ends lost 3 bases and 1 base, in that order; junction bases with no gene match: 2. This CDR3 contains 14 residues. The CDR3 coding sequence is TGTGCCAGCTCACCGGGACAGCGGAACACTGAAGCTTTCTTT. Amino acids: CASSPGQRNTEAFF.

This rearrangement joins TRBV3-1 (or the pseudogene TRBV3-2) to TRBJ2-1; D possibly corresponds to TRBD2 (6 bases). Germline CDR1 LGHDT, CDR2 YNNKEL (reference sequence). Trimming removed 1 base at V and 3 bases at J, with 10 bases between. This CDR3 spans 15 amino acids. CDR3 loop: CASSQAGEVYNEQFF. CDR3 bases: TGTGCCAGCAGCCAAGCGGGAGAAGTCTACAATGAGCAGTTCTTC.

This clone has just one count. This chain links TRBV9 with TRBJ2-7; 14 bases align to TRBD2. The V and J ends lost 2 bases and 8 bases, in that order; junction bases with no gene match: 3. CDR3 length equals 14 residues. Germline loops: CDR1 SGDLS, CDR2 YYNGEE. In DNA form, the CDR3 reads TGTGCCAGCAGCGTTGGGACTAGCGGGAGCCAGCAGTACTTC. Translating gives CASSVGTSGSQQYF.

J is TRBJ2-1 and V is TRBV27; perhaps TRBD2 as D (6 bases). The CDR3 sequence is 16 residues long. V was pared by 6 bases and J by 4 bases, with 19 bases between. CDR1 and CDR2 from the germline V gene are MNHEY and SMNVEV (reference sequence). CDR3: CASSDLRGIGYNEQFF. For the CDR3, the DNA is TGTGCCAGCAGCGATCTCCGCGGGATTGGATACAATGAGCAGTTCTTC.

The chain uses TRBV7-6 and TRBJ1-5; D unresolved. The CDR3 covers 17 residues. Germline V gene sequence: CDR1 SGHVS, CDR2 FNYEAQ. V shed 5 bases and J shed 2 bases, with 19 bases lying between them. DNA for the CDR3: TGTGCCAGCAGCCCCCGAGGAGGTGAAGGACGCAATCAGCCCCAGCATTTT. This translates into CASSPRGGEGRNQPQHF. Combining the CDR3 with reference TRBV7-6 and TRBJ1-5 gives the whole variable domain GAGVSQSPRYKVTKRGQDVALRCDPISGHVSLYWYRQALGQGPEFLTYFNYEAQQDKSGLPNDRFSAERPEGSISTLTIQRTEQRDSAMYRCASSPRGGEGRNQPQHFGDGTRLSIL.

This clone was detected once. The gene calls are TRBV2 and TRBJ2-3; possible D gene TRBD1, 6 bases. V lost 4 bases and J lost 0, with 14 bases in between. Germline CDR1 reads SNHLY; CDR2 reads FYNNEI. The CDR3 is 16 amino acids. The CDR3 spells CASSGDKPISTDTQYF. CDR3 sequence (DNA): TGTGCCAGCAGTGGGGACAAGCCTATTAGCACAGATACGCAGTATTTT.

J is TRBJ2-1 and V is TRBV6-5, with D perhaps TRBD1 (6 bases). Germline-derived CDR1 and CDR2 are MNHEY and SVGAGI. Between the trimmed V and J ends, which lost 6 bases and 0 bases, there was a span of 12 bases. The CDR3 contains 15 residues. CDR3 in DNA: TGTGCCAGCAGCCTCACAGGGAGCTCCTACAATGAGCAGTTCTTC. Translation: CASSLTGSSYNEQFF.

V usage is TRBV9 and J usage is TRBJ2-2; D might be TRBD2 (5 bases). The CDR3 length is 13 residues. CDR1 and CDR2 (germline): SGDLS, YYNGEE. Trimming stripped 4 bases from V and 6 bases from J, with 10 bases between. The CDR3 bases are TGTGCCAGCAGCTTGGACTGGGCCGGGGAGCTGTTTTTT. Translating gives CASSLDWAGELFF.

This rearrangement joins TRBV19 to TRBJ1-6; TRBD1 matches at 7 bases. The CDR3 spans 14 residues. Germline CDR1 and CDR2: LNHDA and SQIVND (reference sequence). With 10 bases clipped from V and 8 bases from J, the junction kept 11 bases outside the gene matches. The CDR3 reads CATGTDRRDSPLHF. The CDR3 nucleotides are TGTGCCACCGGGACAGACAGGCGGGATTCACCCCTCCACTTT.